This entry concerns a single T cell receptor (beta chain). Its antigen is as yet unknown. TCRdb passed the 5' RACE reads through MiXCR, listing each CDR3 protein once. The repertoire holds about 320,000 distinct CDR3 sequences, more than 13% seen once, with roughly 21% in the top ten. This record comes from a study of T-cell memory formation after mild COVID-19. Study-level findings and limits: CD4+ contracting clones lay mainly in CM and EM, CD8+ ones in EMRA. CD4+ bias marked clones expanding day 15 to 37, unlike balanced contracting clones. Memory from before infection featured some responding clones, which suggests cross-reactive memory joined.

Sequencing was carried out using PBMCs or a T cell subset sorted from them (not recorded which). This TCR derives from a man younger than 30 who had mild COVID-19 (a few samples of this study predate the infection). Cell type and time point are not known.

Here the CDR3 reads CASSLVPTGEQFF. The CDR3, as DNA: TGTGCCAGCAGCTTGGTCCCGACGGGTGAGCAGTTCTTC. The V gene is TRBV7-2, the J gene TRBJ2-1; D gene unclear. V was trimmed by 3 bases and J by 9 bases, leaving 12 bases between them. The CDR3 extends over 13 amino acids. The germline V gene encodes CDR1 SGHTA and CDR2 FQGNSA.